Listed below are T cell receptor beta chains from one sample, sequenced in a study of T-cell reconstitution after alpha-beta-depleted transplantation in children. TCRdb recomputed calls from the PCR reads with MiXCR, one row per CDR3 protein. This table holds 780,000 or so distinct CDR3 sequences, roughly 15% found once. Specimen: PBMCs, mostly from graft donor cells, collected 360 days after TCRalphabeta/CD19-depleted stem cell transplant. The receptors stem from a male patient younger than 18 who had a stem cell transplant for acute lymphoblastic leukemia, so the T cells may come from the graft donor. CDR3s include the opening cysteine and the closing phenylalanine or tryptophan. D genes are given only for firm matches. For some rows the clone size is stated as once, few or many, or as a class when expanded; others skip it.

D gene	J gene	clone size	V gene	CDR3 DNA	CDR3 protein
.	TRBJ2-3	.	TRBV29-1	TGCAGCGACACAGATACGCAGTATTTT	CSDTDTQYF
.	TRBJ1-1	few	TRBV27	TGTGCCAGCAGTCTCCAAGGGCAGGGGAACACTGAAGCTTTCTTT	CASSLQGQGNTEAFF
.	TRBJ2-1	.	TRBV7-6	TGTGCCAGCAGCCCAGAGGTGGGGGATGAGCAGTTCTTC	CASSPEVGDEQFF
TRBD2	TRBJ2-7	.	TRBV5-1	TGCGCCAGCAGCTGGGCGACCGGGACTAGTAGCTACGAGCAGTACTTC	CASSWATGTSSYEQYF
TRBD2	TRBJ2-1	.	TRBV7-8	TGTGCCAGCAGGCAGGGACTAGCGGGTTACAATGAGCAGTTCTTC	CASRQGLAGYNEQFF
.	TRBJ2-5	once	TRBV5-6	TGTGCCAGCAGCTCAAGGTGGAGGCGAGAGACCCAGTACTTC	CASSSRWRRETQYF
.	TRBJ2-1	few	TRBV12-3/TRBV12-4	TGTGCCAGCAGTTTAGGTGGACCGATCAATGAGCAGTTCTTC	CASSLGGPINEQFF
TRBD1	TRBJ1-5	.	TRBV4-2	TGTGCCAGCAGCCAAAGGGGGCTAGGCGGGAAGGGCAATCAGCCCCAGCATTTT	CASSQRGLGGKGNQPQHF
TRBD2	TRBJ2-1	many	TRBV7-9	TGTGCCAGCAGCTTACCCGAGCGGGAGGCCGAGGATGAGCAGTTCTTC	CASSLPEREAEDEQFF
.	TRBJ2-3	.	TRBV7-9	TGTGCCAGCAGCCCCTACGACACAGATACGCAGTATTTT	CASSPYDTDTQYF
.	TRBJ1-5	many	TRBV7-8	TGTGCCAGCAGTTTGATCAATCAGCCCCAGCATTTT	CASSLINQPQHF
.	TRBJ2-1	.	TRBV19	TGTGCCAGTAGTAGTGTTGAGCAGTTCTTC	CASSSVEQFF
.	TRBJ1-2	few	TRBV7-9	TGTGCCAGCAGCTCCTTACAAGGAGACTATGGCTACACCTTC	CASSSLQGDYGYTF
.	TRBJ2-7	few	TRBV4-1	TGCGCCAGCAGCCAAGGAGGCAGTCCCACCTACGAGCAGTACTTC	CASSQGGSPTYEQYF
.	TRBJ2-7	.	TRBV14	TGTGCCAGCAGCCAAGATCTTGCGAGGGGCGGCGAGCAGTACTTC	CASSQDLARGGEQYF
TRBD2	TRBJ2-3	few	TRBV25-1	TGTGCCAGCAGTGATTCGGGGAGGCTTGTCCTTAGCGGGGATACGCAGTATTTT	CASSDSGRLVLSGDTQYF
.	TRBJ2-7	.	TRBV27	TGTGCCAGCAAGAGGGACGGAGTCATCTACGAGCAGTACTTC	CASKRDGVIYEQYF
.	TRBJ2-5	.	TRBV11-2	TGTGCCAGCAGCTTAGTGTACAGTCGGTGGGACTCCCGGCAAGAGACCCAGTACTTC	CASSLVYSRWDSRQETQYF
TRBD1	TRBJ2-1	.	TRBV27	TGTGCCAGCAGTATACCGGGACAGGGGTACAATGAGCAGTTCTTC	CASSIPGQGYNEQFF
.	TRBJ2-1	once	TRBV12-3/TRBV12-4	TGTGCTAGCAGTCCCACCGGGCTTGGCAATCCAAAAAAGGGGAATGAGCAGTTCTTC	CASSPTGLGNPKKGNEQFF
.	TRBJ2-6	many	TRBV12-3/TRBV12-4	TGTGCCAGCACCCTTACAGGGCCTGGGGCCAACGTCCTGACTTTC	CASTLTGPGANVLTF
.	TRBJ2-4	.	TRBV18	TGTGCCAGCTCACCAAGGCCGGGTGGGGACATTCAGTACTTC	CASSPRPGGDIQYF
.	TRBJ2-5	few	TRBV10-3	TGTGCCATCAGTGAGTCGAGGGACTTGCTTGTCCAAGAGACCCAGTACTTC	CAISESRDLLVQETQYF
.	TRBJ2-6	many	TRBV5-1	TGCGCCAGCAGCTTGGGGGTCTCTGGGGCCAACGTCCTGACTTTC	CASSLGVSGANVLTF
.	TRBJ2-7	many	TRBV9	TGTGCCAGCAGCGTAGCTCCCTCCTACGAGCAGTACTTC	CASSVAPSYEQYF
.	TRBJ2-3	few	TRBV5-4	TGTGCCAGCAGACAGGGCTCAGATACGCAGTATTTT	CASRQGSDTQYF
TRBD2	TRBJ2-1	.	TRBV9	TGTGCCAGCAGCGGGGGAGCGGGACTCAATGAGCAGTTCTTC	CASSGGAGLNEQFF
.	TRBJ1-5	.	TRBV27	TGTGCCAGCAAGAGGAGGGGGGATCAGCCCCAGCATTTT	CASKRRGDQPQHF
TRBD2	TRBJ2-1	few	TRBV5-1	TGCGCCAGCACCTCCCAGGCGGGAGTGGGCGACAATGAGCAGTTCTTC	CASTSQAGVGDNEQFF
.	TRBJ2-1	.	TRBV5-1	TGCGCCAGCAGCTTGGCTTTAGCAGCGGACTACTCCTACAATGAGCAGTTCTTC	CASSLALAADYSYNEQFF
.	TRBJ2-3	few	TRBV5-1	TGCGCCAGCAGCCTCCATACGGCAGATACGCAGTATTTT	CASSLHTADTQYF
TRBD1	TRBJ2-3	.	TRBV7-9	TGTGCCAGCAGCTTCGACAGGGGGCCCCCAGATACGCAGTATTTT	CASSFDRGPPDTQYF
.	TRBJ2-1	.	TRBV3-1	TGTGCCAGCAGCCAAGGAAGCAGCGAGTTCAATGAGCAGTTCTTC	CASSQGSSEFNEQFF
TRBD2	TRBJ2-5	few	TRBV7-8	TGTGCCAGCAGCTGGAGGACTAGCGGGAGGCCTAAGACCCAGTACTTC	CASSWRTSGRPKTQYF
TRBD2	TRBJ2-3	few	TRBV10-3	TGTGCCATCAGTGAGCCTGACCTCTCCAGCGGGACCACAGATACGCAGTATTTT	CAISEPDLSSGTTDTQYF
.	TRBJ2-7	.	TRBV9	TGTGCCAGCAGCGTAGAGGGCACAGGGACCCACGAGCAGTACTTC	CASSVEGTGTHEQYF
TRBD2	TRBJ2-1	.	TRBV12-3/TRBV12-4	TGTGCCAGCAGAGTAGCGGGAGGGGGTCCCTACAATGAGCAGGTCTTC	CASRVAGGGPYNEQVF
.	TRBJ1-5	.	TRBV20-1	TGCAGTGCTCGGACTAGAGCCCTTCAGGGGTTGTATAGCAATCAGCCCCAGCATTTT	CSARTRALQGLYSNQPQHF
TRBD1	TRBJ2-3	many	TRBV10-1	TGCGCCAGCTTCCAGGGGGAGAGGGGCCCAGATACGCAGTATTTT	CASFQGERGPDTQYF
.	TRBJ1-1	few	TRBV29-1	TGCAGCGTTGATGGGGGGGAGGGGATTAACACTGAAGCTTTCTTT	CSVDGGEGINTEAFF
.	TRBJ2-1	few	TRBV7-6	TGTGCCATCCGTCCCCGGGGCAATGAGCAGTTCTTC	CAIRPRGNEQFF
.	TRBJ1-6	.	TRBV15	TGTGCCACCAGCAGGGACGGACAGTGGGAATCGGGTAATTCACCCCTCCACTTT	CATSRDGQWESGNSPLHF
.	TRBJ2-7	.	TRBV5-1	TGCGCCAGCAGCCCAAGTCCGCGGGACTCCTACGAGCAGTACTTC	CASSPSPRDSYEQYF
TRBD1	TRBJ1-1	many	TRBV12-5	TGTGCTAGTGGTTTGGAGACCGGGACAGGTGCTTTCTTT	CASGLETGTGAFF